These 5 T cell receptor beta chains share one sample of origin, sequenced in a study of T cell changes during pregnancy in multiple sclerosis. Sequencing used immunoSEQ multiplex PCR; TCRdb keeps in-frame clones, though not all of them. The table has 85,000 to 110,000 clones, about 91% seen once. The sample consisted of peripheral blood, taken after pregnancy. The source is a female donor with multiple sclerosis, enrolled in a pregnancy study.

This chain connects TRBV5-8 to TRBJ2-3, with 10 bases that match TRBD2. The CDR3 has 15 residues. After removal of 4 bases from V and 3 bases from J, the junction contained 5 bases not matched to a gene. Germline CDR1 and CDR2: SGHTS and YDEGEE. The CDR3 region has the DNA TGTGCCAGCAGCCTACTGGGACTAGCGACAGATACGCAGTATTTT. Its protein product is CASSLLGLATDTQYF.

This clone came up a few times. This chain links TRBV11-2 with TRBJ2-7, with D possibly TRBD2 on 5 matching bases. This CDR3 contains 14 residues. V dropped 1 base and J dropped 4 bases, with 11 bases sitting between them. Looked up from germline, CDR1 is SGHAT and CDR2 is FQNNGV. The CDR3 DNA reads as TGTGCCAGCAGCTTAGTGGGGAGACCATACGAGCAGTACTTC. Amino acid sequence: CASSLVGRPYEQYF.

The V gene is TRBV10-3, the J gene TRBJ2-6, with D maybe TRBD2 (6 bases). This CDR3 has 18 amino acids. The ends were cut back, 10 bases at V and 2 bases at J, with 24 bases in the middle. Germline CDR1 reads ENHRY; CDR2 reads SYGVKD. CDR3 sequence reads: CATAAWGDGRPGANVLTF. DNA of the CDR3: TGTGCCACCGCCGCTTGGGGGGATGGGCGCCCTGGGGCCAACGTCCTGACTTTC.

This clone occurred once. This chain links TRBV5-1 with TRBJ2-2; TRBD1 matches 8 bases. V lost 3 bases and J lost 4; bases outside the gene matches: 5. This CDR3 is 15 amino acids long. CDR1 SGHRS and CDR2 YFSETQ come from the germline V gene. CDR3 region: CASSSTGAGTGELFF. The CDR3, as DNA: TGCGCCAGCAGCTCGACAGGGGCGGGCACCGGGGAGCTGTTTTTT. Based on the CDR3 plus reference TRBV5-1 and TRBJ2-2, the full variable domain is KAGVTQTPRYLIKTRGQQVTLSCSPISGHRSVSWYQQTPGQGLQFLFEYFSETQRNKGNFPGRFSGRQFSNSRSEMNVSTLELGDSALYLCASSSTGAGTGELFFGEGSRLTVL.

The V gene is TRBV21-1, the J gene TRBJ2-1; no DNA check was done on the table's D call, TRBD1. TRBV21-1 is labeled a pseudogene. The CDR3 runs to 16 residues. The CDR3 loop reads CASSKGTDLSYNEQFF. For the CDR3, the DNA is TGTGCCAGCAGCAAAGGTACAGACCTCTCCTACAATGAGCAGTTCTTC.